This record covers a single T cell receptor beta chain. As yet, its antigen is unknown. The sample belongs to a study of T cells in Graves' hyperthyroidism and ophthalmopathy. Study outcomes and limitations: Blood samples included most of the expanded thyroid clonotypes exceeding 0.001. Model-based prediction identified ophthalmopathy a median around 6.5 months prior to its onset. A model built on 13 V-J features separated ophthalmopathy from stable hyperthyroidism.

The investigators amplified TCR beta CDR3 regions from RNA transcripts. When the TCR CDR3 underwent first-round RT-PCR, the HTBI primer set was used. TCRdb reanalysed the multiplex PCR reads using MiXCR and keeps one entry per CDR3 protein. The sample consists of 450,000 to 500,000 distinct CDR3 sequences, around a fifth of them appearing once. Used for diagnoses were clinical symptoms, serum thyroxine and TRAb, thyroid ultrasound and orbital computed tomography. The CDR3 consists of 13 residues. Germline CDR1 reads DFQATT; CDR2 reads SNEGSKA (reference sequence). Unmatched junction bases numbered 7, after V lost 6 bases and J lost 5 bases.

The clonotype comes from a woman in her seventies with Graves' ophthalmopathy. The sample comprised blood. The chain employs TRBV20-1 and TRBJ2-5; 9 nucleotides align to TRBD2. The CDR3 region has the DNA TGCAGTGCGAATAGCGGGAGCGCGGAGACCCAGTACTTC. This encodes CSANSGSAETQYF.